This T cell receptor (beta chain) was documented in a study of blood T cell repertoires in COVID-19 (dated by TCRdb to about 2020). With respect to the entire study: Samples covering the acute and convalescent phases of COVID-19 were provided by collaborators in the United States, Italy and Spain. The material from the prospective study consisted of cDNA or gDNA derived from T cells, B-cell-depleted T cells, or PBMCs. Samples were obtained from the ongoing ImmuneRACE study (first 160 participants) and from 1,254 subjects provided by 6 global collaborators. Deeply sampled blood TCRbeta repertoires from subjects exposed to, actively infected with, or recovered from COVID-19 were included in the dataset. Sample metadata almost always included a de-identified subject ID, COVID-19 status, age in years and sex. The repertoires were released in a freely available public database intended as a resource for research on the immune response to SARS-CoV-2. HLA class I and class II types, where available, came from metadata supplied by the sample provider rather than from assay-based typing.

As concerns this clone: Which antigen it targets is not known. Base qualities are missing; no much larger clone stands one base away.

Collaborating institutions collected whole blood in K2EDTA tubes following their own protocols. For TCRbeta analysis, collaborators shipped samples as frozen whole blood, isolated PBMCs, or DNA extracted from either of those sample types. Findings and caveats that apply to the study as a whole: The quantity of clinical and demographic metadata differed by source and by participant and was supplied without curation.

TCRbeta CDR3 regions were amplified from genomic DNA using the immunoSEQ Assay, a bias-controlled multiplex PCR. Under the source paper's analysis protocol: The number of nucleated cells in each sample was estimated by amplification of reference gene primers within the assay. Sequence reads were collapsed and filtered to measure the absolute abundance of every unique TCRbeta CDR3 rearrangement. For each sample, productive Simpson clonality was calculated as the square root of Simpson's diversity index over productive rearrangements. Entries here come from immuneACCESS through TCRdb and include only in-frame sequences with V and J called. Some clones fail to appear in such tables; in the studies checked, an unresolved V gene covers under half of the shortfall, and the cause of the remainder is unknown. Clone size and V and J calls were adopted from that table, with D and trimming inferred from the DNA. The sample table holds about 150,000 clones, of which around three quarters were seen once. The ten largest account for 16% of the sample.

Trimming costs V 4 bases and J 10 bases, and their ends lie 10 bases apart. The CDR3 sequence holds 12 residues, the cysteine and phenylalanine included. CDR3 DNA is the only sequence kept; it has 36 bases, read in frame from the first base. From the germline V gene, CDR1 is SGHAT and CDR2 is FQNNGV. This TCR came from a middle-aged man with acute or convalescent COVID-19. Sequencing input: peripheral blood. The V and J genes are TRBV11-2 and TRBJ1-4; a tentative D call is TRBD1 (5 bases match). The CDR3 region: CASSSSGGKLFF. In nucleotides, the sequence is TGTGCCAGCAGCTCCTCGGGGGGAAAACTGTTTTTT.